This T cell receptor beta chain was observed in a study of T-cell reconstitution after alpha-beta-depleted transplantation in children. As for this clonotype: The target antigen is unknown.

Using unique molecular identifiers, the investigators prepared the TCRbeta library. TCRdb re-called the PCR reads through MiXCR, storing one row per CDR3 protein. The repertoire holds over 400,000 distinct CDR3 sequences, roughly two fifths seen once, with 27% in the top ten. CDR3 length equals 15 residues. The junction had 3 bases not matched to a gene; V was cut back by 5 bases and J by 2 bases. Germline CDR1 is SGHTA and CDR2 is FQGNSA. The study's findings and limits: About two months after transplant, alpha-beta T cells reportedly came from several hundred expanded graft clones. T-cell counts and diversity at one year following transplant were attributed mainly to newly produced T cells. Surviving recipient T cells and thymic progenitors produced the high day-60 TCRbeta diversity seen in some patients.

The chain employs TRBV7-2 and TRBJ2-1; 10 nucleotides line up with TRBD2. The clonotype comes from a girl aged 2 to 9 with aplastic anemia, due to receive a stem cell transplant. The specimen was PBMCs, collected before TCRalphabeta/CD19-depleted stem cell transplant. In DNA, the CDR3 is TGTGCCAGCAGCACAGGACTAGCGGCCTACAATGAGCAGTTCTTC. Amino acid sequence: CASSTGLAAYNEQFF.